The TCR beta chain under discussion was sequenced for a study of control samples from healthy donors and cancer patients. Assay: immunoSEQ multiplex PCR; the TCRdb copy retains only in-frame clones and omits some. There are some 100,000 clones in the sample; over 75% occur only once, and about a sixth lies in the top ten. The germline V and J ends were trimmed by 5 bases and 4 bases, with 6 bases remaining between them. CDR3 size: 11 residues. This clonotype was obtained from a woman aged 45 to 65 in good health. Sequencing was performed on blood. This chain uses TRBV12-3 or TRBV12-4 with TRBJ2-7, with D unclear. The CDR3 sequence is CASSHSYEQYF. The CDR3 DNA reads as TGTGCCAGCAGTCACTCGTACGAGCAGTACTTC.